The 3 T cell receptor beta chains listed next were all sequenced from one sample in a study of post-analysis software for immune sequencing data. General observations from the study: Controls had lower frequencies than patients of about five TRBV segments, which included TRBV5-6, TRBV5-1 and TRBV20-1.

Unique molecular identifiers were carried by the TCR beta cDNA libraries. Each CDR3 protein is one row after TCRdb ran MiXCR on the PCR reads. The sample lists more than 450,000 distinct CDR3 sequences, approximately 34% occurring once. Antigens for these TCRs are unknown. Specimen: blood. These receptors all stem from a girl younger than 18 with multiple sclerosis.

A note on this clonotype: The junction departs from germline at one end; a sequencing error may be responsible. V is TRBV5-1 and J is TRBJ2-5; 8 bases line up with TRBD2. CDR3 length equals 14 residues. CDR1 is SGHRS, CDR2 YFSETQ, per germline. The CDR3 here is CASSLGAGGETRYF. The CDR3 DNA sequence: TGCGCCAGCAGCTTGGGCGCGGGGGGAGAGACCCGGTACTTC.

This clonotype was seen a handful of times. This chain uses TRBV12-3 or TRBV12-4 with TRBJ2-1, with D possibly matching TRBD1 (6 bases). The CDR3 length is 13 residues. The V end was cut by 3 bases, the J end by 5 bases, with 8 bases between. In DNA form, the CDR3 reads TGTGCCAGCAGTTTCAACAGGGACAATGAGCAGTTCTTC. It specifies CASSFNRDNEQFF.

The rearrangement links TRBV6-1 to TRBJ2-5; D remains unclear. Germline-derived CDR1 and CDR2 are MNHNS and SASEGT. V lost 6 bases and J 3 bases, leaving 11 bases between the germline ends. This CDR3 contains 13 residues. CDR3 residues: CASSRGPEETQYF. CDR3 sequence (DNA): TGTGCCAGCAGCAGAGGACCTGAAGAGACCCAGTACTTC.